Below, 5 T cell receptor beta chains from the same sample are listed, as sequenced in a study of human T cells and chemical hapten exposure. TCRdb re-called the 5' RACE reads with MiXCR, one entry per CDR3 protein. The sample carries about 80,000 distinct CDR3 sequences, roughly 8.4% recorded once. It was unfractionated whole blood from which total RNA was extracted. The receptors were sampled from a male donor in good health.

The sample holds a few counts of this clonotype. The rearrangement joins TRBV7-3 to TRBJ2-1, with TRBD2 matching over 13 bases. There are 18 residues in the CDR3. The trim removed 5 bases at V and 8 bases at J, leaving 15 bases unmatched. Looked up from germline, CDR1 is SGHTA and CDR2 is FQGTGA. The DNA for the CDR3 is TGTGCCAGCAGCCCCTTGACTAGCGGGGGGCCCAACGGCGATGAGCAGTTCTTC. Its protein product is CASSPLTSGGPNGDEQFF.

This clonotype was counted at least ten times. This chain connects TRBV29-1 to TRBJ1-5; D is undetermined. Germline V gene sequence: CDR1 SQVTM, CDR2 ANQGSEA. Between the trimmed V and J ends, which lost 6 bases and 3 bases, there was a span of 6 bases. This CDR3 contains 11 residues. CDR3: CSVGDNQPQHF. The CDR3 DNA reads TGCAGCGTCGGGGACAATCAGCCCCAGCATTTT.

The sample holds many counts of this clonotype. The V and J genes are TRBV6-5 and TRBJ2-3; 7 positions match TRBD1. V shed 5 bases and J 4 bases; nucleotides not matched to a gene: 9. The CDR3 sequence is 15 residues long. The germline gives CDR1 MNHEY, CDR2 SVGAGI. CDR3: CASSDRDSGSDTQYF. Written as DNA, the CDR3 is TGTGCCAGCAGTGACAGGGATTCTGGGTCAGATACGCAGTATTTT.

This chain joins TRBV7-3 and TRBJ1-5; D is unclear. The CDR3 extends over 13 amino acids. Looked up from germline, CDR1 is SGHTA and CDR2 is FQGTGA. Trimming took off 2 bases at V and 5 bases at J, with 7 bases between the two ends. The CDR3 DNA sequence: TGTGCCAGCAGCTTAGGTCCCGATCAGCCCCAGCATTTT. Translated: CASSLGPDQPQHF.

Regarding this clonotype: The germline gene is not matched at one end of the junction; a read error may be the cause. The chain uses TRBV29-1 and TRBJ1-2; D gene ambiguous. This CDR3 has 13 residues. Germline V gene sequence: CDR1 SQVTM, CDR2 ANQGSEA. The CDR3 loop reads CSVEQDPSYGYAF. CDR3 nucleotide sequence: TGCAGCGTTGAGCAGGACCCGAGCTATGGCTACGCCTTC.